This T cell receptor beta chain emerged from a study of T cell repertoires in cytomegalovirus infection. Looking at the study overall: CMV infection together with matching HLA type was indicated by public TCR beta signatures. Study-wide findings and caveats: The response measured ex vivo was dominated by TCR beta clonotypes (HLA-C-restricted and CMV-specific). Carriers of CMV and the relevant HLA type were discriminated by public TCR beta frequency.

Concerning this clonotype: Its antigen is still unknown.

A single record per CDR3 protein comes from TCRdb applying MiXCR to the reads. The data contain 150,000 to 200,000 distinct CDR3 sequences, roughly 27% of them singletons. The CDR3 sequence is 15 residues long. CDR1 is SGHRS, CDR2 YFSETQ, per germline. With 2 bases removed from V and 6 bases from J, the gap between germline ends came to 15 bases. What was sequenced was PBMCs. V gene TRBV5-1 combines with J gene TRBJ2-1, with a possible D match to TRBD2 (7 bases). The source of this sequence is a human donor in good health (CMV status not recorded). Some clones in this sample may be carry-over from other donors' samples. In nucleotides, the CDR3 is TGCGCCAGCAGCTTAGGGTCGGGGGGCCTCAATGAGCAGTTCTTC. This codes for CASSLGSGGLNEQFF. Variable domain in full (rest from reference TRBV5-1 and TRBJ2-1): KAGVTQTPRYLIKTRGQQVTLSCSPISGHRSVSWYQQTPGQGLQFLFEYFSETQRNKGNFPGRFSGRQFSNSRSEMNVSTLELGDSALYLCASSLGSGGLNEQFFGPGTRLTVL.